The 17 T cell receptor beta chains reported below all come from one sample, sequenced in a study of cytomegalovirus exposure and HLA in healthy donors. Generated by immunoSEQ multiplex PCR, the TCRdb table keeps only in-frame clones and is missing some. The sample lists about 120,000 clones; about 83% were seen once. Sequencing input: PBMCs. The receptors were sampled from a young man in good health and CMV-seronegative.

A single count supports this clone. V is TRBV4-2 and J is TRBJ2-1; TRBD2 might be the D (5 bases). V lost 0 bases to trimming and J lost 4 bases, with 13 bases between them. Per the germline V gene, CDR1 is LGHNA and CDR2 is YNFKEQ. This CDR3 is built from 16 residues. The CDR3 DNA follows: TGTGCCAGCAGCCAAGATCCGACTGAGGGATACAATGAGCAGTTCTTC. Its translation: CASSQDPTEGYNEQFF.

The table lists this clone with a count of one. This chain connects TRBV11-3 to TRBJ2-7, with TRBD2 as a possible D gene (6 bases). V lost 5 bases and J 5 bases, leaving 16 bases between the germline ends. Germline V gene lookup returns CDR1 SGHNT and CDR2 YENEEA. This CDR3 has 14 amino acids. Written as DNA, the CDR3 is TGTGCCAGCAGCAAAGGCGGGGATATCGACGAGCAGTACTTC. Translated, it gives CASSKGGDIDEQYF.

The genes are TRBV5-1 and TRBJ1-3, with 8 bases matching TRBD1. Trimming cost V 3 bases and J 3 bases; bases outside gene matches: 5. CDR1 and CDR2 from the germline V gene are SGHRS and YFSETQ. The CDR3 is 15 residues long. The CDR3 coding sequence is TGCGCCAGCAGCTCTAGGACAGGGAATGGAAACACCATATATTTT. Translating gives CASSSRTGNGNTIYF.

J is TRBJ2-6 and V is TRBV7-6; a weak D match, TRBD1 (6 bases). Between the trimmed V and J ends, which lost 5 bases and 1 base, there was a span of 9 bases. Germline V CDR1 and CDR2: SGHVS, FNYEAQ. This CDR3 comprises 15 residues. The CDR3 sequence is CASSGRGSGANVLTF. The CDR3 DNA sequence: TGTGCCAGCAGCGGCAGGGGTTCTGGGGCCAACGTCCTGACTTTC. The full variable domain, rest sourced from reference TRBV7-6 and TRBJ2-6, is GAGVSQSPRYKVTKRGQDVALRCDPISGHVSLYWYRQALGQGPEFLTYFNYEAQQDKSGLPNDRFSAERPEGSISTLTIQRTEQRDSAMYRCASSGRGSGANVLTFGAGSRLTVL.

The table lists this clone with a count of one. The chain uses TRBV4-2 and TRBJ2-5; 15 nucleotides agree with TRBD2. The CDR3 is 19 residues long. Germline V gene lookup returns CDR1 LGHNA and CDR2 YNFKEQ. The J segment lost 5 bases and the V segment lost 4 bases, leaving 14 bases of the junction unmatched. This chain's CDR3 is CASSLVGLAGGHSWETQYF. Here the CDR3 DNA reads TGTGCCAGCAGCCTAGTCGGACTAGCGGGGGGGCATTCTTGGGAGACCCAGTACTTC.

CDR3 region: CAWTGGAGANEQFF. The CDR3 DNA sequence: TGTGCCTGGACAGGAGGGGCAGGTGCCAATGAGCAGTTCTTC. The chain carries TRBV30 and TRBJ2-1, with TRBD2 as a possible D gene (6 bases). The CDR3 sequence is 14 residues long. Germline V gene data show CDR1 as GTSNPN and CDR2 as SVGIG (reference sequence). The ends were cut back, 4 bases at V and 6 bases at J, with 16 bases in the middle.

The rearrangement joins TRBV10-1 to TRBJ1-4; D not certain. Germline V gives CDR1 WNHNN, CDR2 SYGVQD (reference sequence). This CDR3 is 15 amino acids long. Trimming pared 7 bases from V and 7 bases from J, leaving 19 bases between. CDR3 in amino acids: CASKAGSTVGEKLFF. The CDR3 DNA is TGCGCCAGCAAAGCCGGGTCCACCGTTGGTGAAAAACTGTTTTTT.

The CDR3 protein is CASSMGLAGLGVYEQYF. The DNA for the CDR3 is TGTGCCAGTAGTATGGGACTAGCGGGATTGGGCGTGTACGAGCAGTACTTC. V usage is TRBV19 and J usage is TRBJ2-7, with 13 bases fitting TRBD2. CDR3 size: 17 residues. J was trimmed by 4 bases and V by 3 bases; bases with no gene match: 9. Germline loops: CDR1 LNHDA, CDR2 SQIVND (reference sequence).

This clone was picked up a small number of times. The rearrangement joins TRBV6-1 to TRBJ2-7, with TRBD1 as a possible D gene (6 bases). The CDR3 has 15 residues. CDR1 and CDR2 from the germline V gene are MNHNS and SASEGT. Trimming took off 5 bases at V and 3 bases at J, with 17 bases between the two ends. The CDR3 DNA is TGTGCCAGCAGTAGTAACAGGGTGGGGGACTACGAGCAGTACTTC. It is translated as CASSSNRVGDYEQYF.

The rearrangement uses TRBV18 and TRBJ2-3; D remains unclear. The V end lost 1 base, the J end lost 1 base, and 9 bases lay between the germline ends. Per germline, CDR1 KGHSH and CDR2 LQKENI. This CDR3 contains 15 residues. For the CDR3, the DNA is TGTGCCAGCTCACCACTATCGGGTGGCACAGATACGCAGTATTTT. Its translation is CASSPLSGGTDTQYF.

The rearrangement joins TRBV7-9 to TRBJ1-1; TRBD1 matches at 7 bases. The CDR3 contains 16 residues. Trimming took 1 base from V and 5 from J; bases not matched to a gene: 10. Germline V gene lookup returns CDR1 SEHNR and CDR2 FQNEAQ (reference sequence). The CDR3 spells CASSLVLRGGKTEAFF. CDR3 nucleotides: TGTGCCAGCAGCTTAGTGTTGAGAGGGGGCAAAACTGAAGCTTTCTTT.

The J gene is TRBJ2-6, the V gene TRBV6-5; 8 nucleotides match TRBD1. V was pared by 8 bases and J by 2 bases, with 2 bases of the junction left unmatched. Per germline, CDR1 MNHEY and CDR2 SVGAGI. This CDR3 is built from 14 residues. The CDR3 sequence is CASSTGAGANVLTF. The DNA for the CDR3 is TGTGCCAGCTCGACAGGGGCTGGGGCCAACGTCCTGACTTTC.

The V and J genes are TRBV27 and TRBJ2-5; 8 bases match TRBD1. The CDR3 length is 17 residues. CDR1 is MNHEY, CDR2 SMNVEV, per germline (reference sequence). The V and J ends lost 1 base and 2 bases, in that order; junction bases with no gene match: 9. CDR3: CASSLLSMTGDQETQYF. The CDR3, as DNA: TGTGCCAGCAGTTTATTATCTATGACAGGGGATCAAGAGACCCAGTACTTC.

CDR3 in amino acids: CAIRQDNEQFF. CDR3 DNA: TGCGCCATTAGACAGGACAATGAGCAGTTCTTC. The chain is built from TRBV29-1 and TRBJ2-1, with D possibly TRBD1 on 6 matching bases. Germline V gene sequence: CDR1 SQVTM, CDR2 ANQGSEA. There are 11 residues in the CDR3.

This clone has just a few counts. This chain connects TRBV2 to TRBJ2-5, with a tentative D call TRBD1 (6 bases). The V gene lost 7 bases and the J gene lost 5 bases, with 23 bases spanning the gap. This CDR3 has 16 amino acids. Germline CDR1 reads SNHLY; CDR2 reads FYNNEI. CDR3 region: CASTRESTGTGETQYF. Here the CDR3 DNA reads TGTGCCAGCACTAGAGAAAGTACAGGGACGGGGGAGACCCAGTACTTC.

The genes are TRBV5-8 and TRBJ1-2; 7 bases line up with TRBD1. The CDR3 loop spans 14 amino acids. Germline CDR1 reads SGHTS; CDR2 reads YDEGEE. Trimming at V came to 5 bases and at J to 6 bases, leaving 10 bases not matched to a gene. DNA for the CDR3: TGTGCCAGCAGTCCCCTTGGACAGGTCGATGGCTACACCTTC. This translates into CASSPLGQVDGYTF.

This chain joins TRBV25-1 and TRBJ2-2, with a possible D match to TRBD1 (5 bases). The CDR3 has 15 amino acids. Germline V CDR1 and CDR2: MGHDK, SYGVNS. V gave up 2 bases and J gave up 7 bases, with 14 bases separating them. CDR3 nucleotide sequence: TGTGCCAGCAGTGAAACCAGGGTGGATAGCGGGGAGCTGTTTTTT. Residues: CASSETRVDSGELFF.